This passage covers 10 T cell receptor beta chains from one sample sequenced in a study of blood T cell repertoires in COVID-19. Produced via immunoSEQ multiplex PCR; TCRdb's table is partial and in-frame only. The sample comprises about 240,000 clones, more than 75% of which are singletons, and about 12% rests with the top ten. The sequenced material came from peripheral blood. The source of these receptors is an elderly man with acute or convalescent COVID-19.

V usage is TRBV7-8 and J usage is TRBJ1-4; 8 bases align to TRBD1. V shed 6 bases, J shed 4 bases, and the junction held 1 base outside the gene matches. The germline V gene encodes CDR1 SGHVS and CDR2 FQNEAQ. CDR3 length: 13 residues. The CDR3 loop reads CASRDRVNEKLFF. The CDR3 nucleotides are TGTGCCAGCAGGGACAGGGTTAATGAAAAACTGTTTTTT.

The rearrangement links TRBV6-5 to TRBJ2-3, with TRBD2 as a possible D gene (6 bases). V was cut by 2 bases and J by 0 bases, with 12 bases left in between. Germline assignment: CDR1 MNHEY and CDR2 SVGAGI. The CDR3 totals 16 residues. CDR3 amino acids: CASSYGRLVSTDTQYF. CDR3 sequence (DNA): TGTGCCAGCAGTTACGGAAGACTAGTCAGCACAGATACGCAGTATTTT.

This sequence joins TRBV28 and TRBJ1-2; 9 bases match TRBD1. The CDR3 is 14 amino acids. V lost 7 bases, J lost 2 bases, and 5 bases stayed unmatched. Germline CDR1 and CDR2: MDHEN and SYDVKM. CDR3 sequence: CASTLGTGNYGYTF. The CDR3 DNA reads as TGTGCCAGCACCCTGGGGACAGGGAACTATGGCTACACCTTC.

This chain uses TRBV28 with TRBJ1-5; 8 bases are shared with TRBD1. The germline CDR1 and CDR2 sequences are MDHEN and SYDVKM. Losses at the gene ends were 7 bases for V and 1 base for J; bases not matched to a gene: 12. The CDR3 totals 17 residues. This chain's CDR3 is CASKPPVGQASNQPQHF. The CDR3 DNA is TGTGCCAGCAAACCCCCGGTGGGACAGGCGAGCAATCAGCCCCAGCATTTT.

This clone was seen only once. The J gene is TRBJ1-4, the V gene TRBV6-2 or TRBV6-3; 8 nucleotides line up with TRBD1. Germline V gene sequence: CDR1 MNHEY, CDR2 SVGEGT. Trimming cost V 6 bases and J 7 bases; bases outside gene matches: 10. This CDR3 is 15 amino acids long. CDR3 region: CASSSLQGAREKLFF. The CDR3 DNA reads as TGTGCCAGCAGCTCTCTCCAGGGGGCGCGTGAAAAACTGTTTTTT.

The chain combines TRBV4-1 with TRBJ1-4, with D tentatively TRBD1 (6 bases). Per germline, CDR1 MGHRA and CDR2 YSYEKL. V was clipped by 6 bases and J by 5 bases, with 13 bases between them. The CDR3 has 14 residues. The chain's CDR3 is CASSQGTTNEKLFF. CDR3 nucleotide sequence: TGCGCCAGCAGTCAGGGGACCACGAATGAAAAACTGTTTTTT.

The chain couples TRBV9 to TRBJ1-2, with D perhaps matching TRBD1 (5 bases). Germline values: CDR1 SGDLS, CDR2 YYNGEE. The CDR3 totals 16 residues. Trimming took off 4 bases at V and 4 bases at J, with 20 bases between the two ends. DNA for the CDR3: TGTGCCAGCAGCCCCAGTCAGGGCTTATCAACCTATGGCTACACCTTC. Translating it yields CASSPSQGLSTYGYTF. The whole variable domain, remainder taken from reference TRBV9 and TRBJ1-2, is DSGVTQTPKHLITATGQRVTLRCSPRSGDLSVYWYQQSLDQGLQFLIQYYNGEERAKGNILERFSAQQFPDLHSELNLSSLELGDSALYFCASSPSQGLSTYGYTFGSGTRLTVV.

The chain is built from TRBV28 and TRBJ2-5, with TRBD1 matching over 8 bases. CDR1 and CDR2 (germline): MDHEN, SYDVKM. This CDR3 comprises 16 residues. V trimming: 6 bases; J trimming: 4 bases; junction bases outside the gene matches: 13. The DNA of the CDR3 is TGTGCCAGCAGATCCTCCCGGACAGGGTATGGAGAGACCCAGTACTTC. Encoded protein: CASRSSRTGYGETQYF.

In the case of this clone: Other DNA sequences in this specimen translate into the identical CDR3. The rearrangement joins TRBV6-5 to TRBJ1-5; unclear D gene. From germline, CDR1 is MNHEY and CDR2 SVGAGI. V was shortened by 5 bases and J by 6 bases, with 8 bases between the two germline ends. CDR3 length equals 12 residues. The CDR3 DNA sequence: TGTGCCAGCAGTCGCACGGGTCAGCCCCAGCATTTT. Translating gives CASSRTGQPQHF.

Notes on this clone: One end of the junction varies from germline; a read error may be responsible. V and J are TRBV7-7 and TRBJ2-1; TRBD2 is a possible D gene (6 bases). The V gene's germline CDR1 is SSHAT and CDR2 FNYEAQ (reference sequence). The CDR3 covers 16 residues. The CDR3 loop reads CASSPVGGRSYNEQFF. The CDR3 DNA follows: TGTGCTAGCAGCCCCGTGGGAGGTCGCTCCTACAATGAGCAGTTCTTC. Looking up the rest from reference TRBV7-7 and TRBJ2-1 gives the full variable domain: GAGVSQSPRYKVTKRGQDVTLRCDPISSHATLYWYQQALGQGPEFLTYFNYEAQPDKSGLPSDRFSAERPEGSISTLTIQRTEQRDSAMYRCASSPVGGRSYNEQFFGPGTRLTVL.